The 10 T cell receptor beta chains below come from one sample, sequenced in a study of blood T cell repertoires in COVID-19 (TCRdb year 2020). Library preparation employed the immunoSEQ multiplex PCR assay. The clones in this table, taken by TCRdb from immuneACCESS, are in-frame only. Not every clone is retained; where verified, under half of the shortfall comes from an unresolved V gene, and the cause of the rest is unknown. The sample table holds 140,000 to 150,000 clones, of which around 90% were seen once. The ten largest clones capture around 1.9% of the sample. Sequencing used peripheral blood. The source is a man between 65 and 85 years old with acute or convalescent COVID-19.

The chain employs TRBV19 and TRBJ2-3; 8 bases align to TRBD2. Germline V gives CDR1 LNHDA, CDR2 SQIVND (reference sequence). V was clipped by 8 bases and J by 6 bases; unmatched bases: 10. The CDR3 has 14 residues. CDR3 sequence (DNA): TGTGCCAGTTTGGGTAGCGGGGTAGGGGATACGCAGTATTTT. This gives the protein CASLGSGVGDTQYF.

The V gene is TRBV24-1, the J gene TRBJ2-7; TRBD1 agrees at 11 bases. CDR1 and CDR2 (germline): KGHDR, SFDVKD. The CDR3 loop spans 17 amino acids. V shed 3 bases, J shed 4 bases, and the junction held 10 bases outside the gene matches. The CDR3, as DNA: TGTGCCACCAGTGATCCCACCCGGACAGGGGGCGTTTACGAGCAGTACTTC. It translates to CATSDPTRTGGVYEQYF.

The CDR3 is CSVYEPNTGELFF. For the CDR3, the DNA is TGCAGCGTTTACGAGCCGAACACCGGGGAGCTGTTTTTT. The rearrangement uses TRBV29-1 and TRBJ2-2; D call uncertain. The CDR3 extends over 13 amino acids. The germline V gene encodes CDR1 SQVTM and CDR2 ANQGSEA. The ends were cut back, 5 bases at V and 0 bases at J, with 7 bases in the middle.

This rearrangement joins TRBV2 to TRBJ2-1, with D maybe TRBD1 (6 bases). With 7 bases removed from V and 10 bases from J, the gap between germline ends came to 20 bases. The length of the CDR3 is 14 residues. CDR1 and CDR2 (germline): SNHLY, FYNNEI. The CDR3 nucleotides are TGTGCCAGCACCCTCGAAACAGGGCATAGCGAGCAGTTCTTC. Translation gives CASTLETGHSEQFF.

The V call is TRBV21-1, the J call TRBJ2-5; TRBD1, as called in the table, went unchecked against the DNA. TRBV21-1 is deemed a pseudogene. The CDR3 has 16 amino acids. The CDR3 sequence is CASSKKVRGAGKTQYF. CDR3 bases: TGTGCCAGCAGCAAGAAAGTCAGGGGGGCCGGGAAGACCCAGTACTTC.

CDR3 DNA sequence: TGTGCCAGCAGTGTAACCGGGACAACCAGCCCCCCTGGTGGCTACACCTTC. It codes for CASSVTGTTSPPGGYTF. This chain uses TRBV2 with TRBJ1-2, with D perhaps matching TRBD1 (6 bases). Germline loops: CDR1 SNHLY, CDR2 FYNNEI. This CDR3 has 17 residues. V was clipped by 4 bases and J by 7 bases, with 25 bases between them.

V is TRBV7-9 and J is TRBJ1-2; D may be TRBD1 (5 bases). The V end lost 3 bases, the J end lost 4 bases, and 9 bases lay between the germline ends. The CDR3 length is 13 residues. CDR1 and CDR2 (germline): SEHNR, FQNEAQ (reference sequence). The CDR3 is CASSLGGVYGYTF. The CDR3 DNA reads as TGTGCCAGCAGCTTGGGGGGTGTCTATGGCTACACCTTC.

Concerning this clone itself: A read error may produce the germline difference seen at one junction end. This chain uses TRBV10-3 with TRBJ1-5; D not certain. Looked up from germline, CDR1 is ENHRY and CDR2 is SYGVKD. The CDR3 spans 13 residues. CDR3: CAISGDSNQPQHF. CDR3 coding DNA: TGTGCCATAAGTGGAGATAGCAATCAGCCCCAGCATTTT.

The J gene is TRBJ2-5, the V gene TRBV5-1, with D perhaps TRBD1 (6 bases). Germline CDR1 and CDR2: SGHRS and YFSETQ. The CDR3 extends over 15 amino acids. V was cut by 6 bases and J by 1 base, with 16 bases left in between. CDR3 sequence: CASTLVGASQETQYF. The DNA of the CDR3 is TGCGCCAGCACCCTAGTGGGGGCTTCCCAAGAGACCCAGTACTTC.

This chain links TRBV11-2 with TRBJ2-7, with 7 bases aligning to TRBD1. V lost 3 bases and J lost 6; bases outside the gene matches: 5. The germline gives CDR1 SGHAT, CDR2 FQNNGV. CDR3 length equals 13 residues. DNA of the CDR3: TGTGCCAGCAGCTTTTCCCGACAGGGCGAGCAGTACTTC. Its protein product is CASSFSRQGEQYF.